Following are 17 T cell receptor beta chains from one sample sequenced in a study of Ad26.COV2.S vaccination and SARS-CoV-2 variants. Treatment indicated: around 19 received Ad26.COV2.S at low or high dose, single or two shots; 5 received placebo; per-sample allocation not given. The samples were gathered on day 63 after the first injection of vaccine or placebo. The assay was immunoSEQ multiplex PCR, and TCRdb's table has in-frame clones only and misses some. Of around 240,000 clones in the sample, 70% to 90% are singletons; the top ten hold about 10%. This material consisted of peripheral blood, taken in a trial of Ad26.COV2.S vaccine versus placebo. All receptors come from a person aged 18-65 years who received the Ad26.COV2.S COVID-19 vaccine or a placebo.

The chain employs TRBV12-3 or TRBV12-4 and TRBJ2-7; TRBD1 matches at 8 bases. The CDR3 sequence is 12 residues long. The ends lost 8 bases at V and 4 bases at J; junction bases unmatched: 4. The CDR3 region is CASRGQGYEQYF. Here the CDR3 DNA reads TGTGCCAGCCGAGGACAGGGTTACGAGCAGTACTTC.

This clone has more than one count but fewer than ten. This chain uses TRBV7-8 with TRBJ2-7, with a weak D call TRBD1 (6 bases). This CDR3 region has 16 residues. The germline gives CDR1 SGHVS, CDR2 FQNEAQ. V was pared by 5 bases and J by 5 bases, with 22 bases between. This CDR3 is CASSPLRGVGDNEQYF. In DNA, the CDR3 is TGTGCCAGCAGCCCCCTCCGTGGGGTAGGGGACAACGAGCAGTACTTC.

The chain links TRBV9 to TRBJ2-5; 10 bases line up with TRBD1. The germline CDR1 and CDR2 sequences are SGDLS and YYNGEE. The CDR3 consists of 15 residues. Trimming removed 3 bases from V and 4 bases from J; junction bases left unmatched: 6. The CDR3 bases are TGTGCCAGCAGCGCAGGGACAGGGGTGGGAGAGACCCAGTACTTC. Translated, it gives CASSAGTGVGETQYF.

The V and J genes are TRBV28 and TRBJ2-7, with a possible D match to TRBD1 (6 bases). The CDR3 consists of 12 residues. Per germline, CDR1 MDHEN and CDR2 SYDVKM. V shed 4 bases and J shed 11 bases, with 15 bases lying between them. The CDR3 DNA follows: TGTGCCAGCAGTTCCCAGGGGAACGCGGAGTACTTC. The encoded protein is CASSSQGNAEYF.

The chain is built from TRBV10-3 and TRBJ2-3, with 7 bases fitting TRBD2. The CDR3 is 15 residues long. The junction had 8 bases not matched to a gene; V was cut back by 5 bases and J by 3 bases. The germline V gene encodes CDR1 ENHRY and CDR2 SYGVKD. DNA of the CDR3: TGTGCCATCAGTCCCTGGGGAGGGTCTACAGATACGCAGTATTTT. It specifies CAISPWGGSTDTQYF.

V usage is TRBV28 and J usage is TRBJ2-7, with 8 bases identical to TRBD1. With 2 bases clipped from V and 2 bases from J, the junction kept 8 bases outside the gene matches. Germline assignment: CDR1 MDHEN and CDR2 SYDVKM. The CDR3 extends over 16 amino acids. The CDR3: CASSLAGQGAAYEQYF. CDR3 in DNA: TGTGCCAGCAGTTTAGCCGGACAGGGTGCCGCCTACGAGCAGTACTTC.

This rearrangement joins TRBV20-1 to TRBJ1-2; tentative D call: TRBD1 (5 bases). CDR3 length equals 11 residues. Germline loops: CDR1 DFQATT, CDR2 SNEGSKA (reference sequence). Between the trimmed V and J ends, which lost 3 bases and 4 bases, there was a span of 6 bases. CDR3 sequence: CSASDSYGYTF. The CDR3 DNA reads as TGCAGTGCTAGTGACAGCTATGGCTACACCTTC.

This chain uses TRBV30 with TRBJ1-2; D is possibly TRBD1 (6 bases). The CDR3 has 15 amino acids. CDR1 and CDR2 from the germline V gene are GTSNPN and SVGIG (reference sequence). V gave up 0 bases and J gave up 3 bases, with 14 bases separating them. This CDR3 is CAWSVGQHFYYGYTF. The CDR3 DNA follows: TGTGCCTGGAGTGTAGGACAGCATTTTTACTATGGCTACACCTTC.

The CDR3 DNA follows: TGTGCCAGCAGCTCCGGGAGGGGTCAGCCCCAGCATTTT. Translating gives CASSSGRGQPQHF. V usage is TRBV11-2 and J usage is TRBJ1-5; D possibly corresponds to TRBD1 (5 bases). The CDR3 contains 13 residues. CDR1 is SGHAT and CDR2 is FQNNGV in the germline V gene. The germline V and J ends were trimmed by 4 bases and 6 bases, with 10 bases remaining between them.

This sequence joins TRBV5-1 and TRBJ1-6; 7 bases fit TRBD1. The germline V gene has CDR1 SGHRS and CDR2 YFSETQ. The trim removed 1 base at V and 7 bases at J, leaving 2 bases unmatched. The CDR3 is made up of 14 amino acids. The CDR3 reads CASSLTGDNSPLHF. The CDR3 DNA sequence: TGCGCCAGCAGCTTGACAGGGGACAATTCACCCCTCCACTTT.

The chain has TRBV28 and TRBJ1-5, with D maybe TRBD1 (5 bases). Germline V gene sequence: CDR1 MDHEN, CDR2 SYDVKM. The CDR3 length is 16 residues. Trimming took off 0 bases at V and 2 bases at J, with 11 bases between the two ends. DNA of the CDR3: TGTGCCAGCAGTTTATGGCAGGGCGGGGGCAATCAGCCCCAGCATTTT. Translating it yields CASSLWQGGGNQPQHF.

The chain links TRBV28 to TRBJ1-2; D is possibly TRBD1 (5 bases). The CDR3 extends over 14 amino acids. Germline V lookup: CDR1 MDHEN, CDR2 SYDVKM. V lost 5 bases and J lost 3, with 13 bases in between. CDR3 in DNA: TGTGCCAGCAGTGGGGTAGGGGTGGACTATGGCTACACCTTC. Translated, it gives CASSGVGVDYGYTF.

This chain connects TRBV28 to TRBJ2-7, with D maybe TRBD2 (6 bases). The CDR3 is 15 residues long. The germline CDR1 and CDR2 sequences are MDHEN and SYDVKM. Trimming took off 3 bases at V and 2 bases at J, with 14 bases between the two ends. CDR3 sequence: CASSLVAGITYEQYF. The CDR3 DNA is TGTGCCAGCAGTTTGGTGGCGGGAATTACCTACGAGCAGTACTTC.

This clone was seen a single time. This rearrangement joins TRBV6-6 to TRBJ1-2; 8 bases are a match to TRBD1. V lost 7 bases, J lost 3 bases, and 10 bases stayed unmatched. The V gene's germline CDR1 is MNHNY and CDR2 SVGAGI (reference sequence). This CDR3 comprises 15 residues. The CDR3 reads CASIAGGSWHYGYTF. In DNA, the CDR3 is TGTGCCAGCATAGCAGGGGGCTCTTGGCACTATGGCTACACCTTC.

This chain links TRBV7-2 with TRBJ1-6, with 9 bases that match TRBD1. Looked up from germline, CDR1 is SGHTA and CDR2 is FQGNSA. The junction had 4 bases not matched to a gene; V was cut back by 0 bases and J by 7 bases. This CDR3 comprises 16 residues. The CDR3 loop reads CASSLAGQGMNSPLHF. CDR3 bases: TGTGCCAGCAGCTTAGCAGGACAGGGGATGAATTCACCCCTCCACTTT.

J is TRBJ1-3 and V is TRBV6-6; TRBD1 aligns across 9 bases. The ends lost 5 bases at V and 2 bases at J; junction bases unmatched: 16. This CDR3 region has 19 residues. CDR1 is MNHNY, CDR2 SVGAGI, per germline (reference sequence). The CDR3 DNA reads TGTGCCAGCAGTCTCCGGGACAGGGTCTTTGGAGGTGCTGGAAACACCATATATTTT. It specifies CASSLRDRVFGGAGNTIYF.

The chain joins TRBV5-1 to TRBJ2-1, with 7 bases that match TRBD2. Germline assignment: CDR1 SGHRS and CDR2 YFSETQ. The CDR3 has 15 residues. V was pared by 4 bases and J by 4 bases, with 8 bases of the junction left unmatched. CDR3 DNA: TGCGCCAGCAGCCCGAGCGGTAGCGGGTACAATGAGCAGTTCTTC. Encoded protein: CASSPSGSGYNEQFF.